The 15 T cell receptor beta chains listed next were all sequenced from one sample in a study of control samples from healthy donors and cancer patients (TCRdb year 2020). Library construction relied on the immunoSEQ multiplex PCR assay. TCRdb took over this immuneACCESS table, retaining in-frame rearrangements with V and J assigned. Such tables are incomplete; in checked studies, under half of the missing clones stem from an unresolved V gene, and the remainder is unexplained. Here the sample has 130,000 or so clones; around 90% occur a single time. The ten largest clones represent 8% to 9% of the sample. Sequenced material: blood. The receptors were sampled from a man aged 35 to 55 in good health.

The chain recombines TRBV12-3 or TRBV12-4 with TRBJ2-5; D call uncertain. V lost 6 bases and J lost 3, with 8 bases in between. There are 12 residues in the CDR3. CDR3 sequence (DNA): TGTGCCAGCAGCTATAATAAAGAGACCCAGTACTTC. Residues: CASSYNKETQYF.

Written as DNA, the CDR3 is TGTGCCAGCAGCGTAACAGGGGGCCATTCCTACAATGAGCAGTTCTTC. Its protein product is CASSVTGGHSYNEQFF. The genes are TRBV9 and TRBJ2-1, with 9 bases aligning to TRBD1. From germline, CDR1 is SGDLS and CDR2 YYNGEE. The V gene end was trimmed by 1 base and the J gene end by 1 base; junction bases not matched to a gene: 3. The CDR3 runs to 16 residues.

The genes are TRBV3-1 (or the pseudogene TRBV3-2) and TRBJ2-7; unclear D gene. Trimming stripped 4 bases from V and 1 base from J, with 5 bases between. CDR3 length: 12 residues. In germline, CDR1 is LGHDT, CDR2 YNNKEL (reference sequence). The CDR3 loop reads CASSRFSYEQYF. The CDR3 nucleotides are TGTGCCAGCAGCCGCTTTTCCTACGAGCAGTACTTC.

The CDR3 protein is CASSRRLAGTYEQYF. Here the CDR3 DNA reads TGTGCCAGCAGTCGACGACTAGCGGGGACCTACGAGCAGTACTTC. The chain links TRBV6-2 or TRBV6-3 to TRBJ2-7; 11 positions agree with TRBD2. This CDR3 has 15 residues. J lost 2 bases, V lost 5 bases, and 5 bases had no gene match. CDR1 is MNHEY, CDR2 SVGEGT, per germline.

The chain recombines TRBV9 with TRBJ1-1; TRBD1 matches at 7 bases. The length of the CDR3 is 15 residues. CDR1 and CDR2 from the germline V gene are SGDLS and YYNGEE. Trimming removed 0 bases from V and 1 base from J; junction bases left unmatched: 3. CDR3 region: CASSVGGTANTEAFF. The CDR3 nucleotides read TGTGCCAGCAGCGTAGGTGGGACAGCGAACACTGAAGCTTTCTTT. Based on the CDR3 plus reference TRBV9 and TRBJ1-1, the full variable domain is DSGVTQTPKHLITATGQRVTLRCSPRSGDLSVYWYQQSLDQGLQFLIQYYNGEERAKGNILERFSAQQFPDLHSELNLSSLELGDSALYFCASSVGGTANTEAFFGQGTRLTVV.

This clone has just one count. The chain recombines TRBV5-8 with TRBJ2-7, with unresolved D. The CDR3 sequence is 14 residues long. Trimming took off 0 bases at V and 3 bases at J, with 10 bases between the two ends. Germline assignment: CDR1 SGHTS and CDR2 YDEGEE. The CDR3 sequence is CASSLGTLLYEQYF. The DNA for the CDR3 is TGTGCCAGCAGCTTGGGGACCCTGCTCTACGAGCAGTACTTC.

The rearrangement uses TRBV9 and TRBJ1-3, with D possibly TRBD1 on 6 matching bases. V was clipped by 4 bases and J by 0 bases, with 14 bases between them. Germline loops: CDR1 SGDLS, CDR2 YYNGEE. The CDR3 extends over 16 amino acids. The CDR3 DNA reads TGTGCCAGCAGCCCACGGGACACAGGCTCTGGAAACACCATATATTTT. It is translated as CASSPRDTGSGNTIYF.

The V call is TRBV10-1, the J call TRBJ1-1, with 7 positions matching TRBD1. Trimming removed 4 bases from V and 5 bases from J; junction bases left unmatched: 7. The germline CDR1 and CDR2 sequences are WNHNN and SYGVQD (reference sequence). This CDR3 contains 14 residues. In DNA, the CDR3 is TGCGCCAGCAGTGCTGGACAGGTCATGACTGAAGCTTTCTTT. It translates to CASSAGQVMTEAFF.

The chain joins TRBV9 to TRBJ2-3; no clear D gene. The CDR3 is 13 amino acids. CDR1 is SGDLS and CDR2 is YYNGEE in the germline V gene. Trimming left V 4 bases short and J 4 bases short, with 10 bases between. The chain's CDR3 is CASSPADADTQYF. The CDR3 DNA is TGTGCCAGCAGCCCCGCCGACGCAGATACGCAGTATTTT.

The chain carries TRBV19 and TRBJ2-3, with 11 bases lining up with TRBD2. The CDR3 sequence is 15 residues long. CDR1 is LNHDA and CDR2 is SQIVND in the germline V gene (reference sequence). Trimming at V came to 5 bases and at J to 2 bases, leaving 3 bases not matched to a gene. The CDR3: CASSSGLAVTDTQYF. The CDR3 bases are TGTGCCAGTAGTTCGGGACTAGCGGTCACAGATACGCAGTATTTT. The complete variable domain, with remaining parts taken from reference TRBV19 and TRBJ2-3, reads DGGITQSPKYLFRKEGQNVTLSCEQNLNHDAMYWYRQDPGQGLRLIYYSQIVNDFQKGDIAEGYSVSREKKESFPLTVTSAQKNPTAFYLCASSSGLAVTDTQYFGPGTRLTVL.

The chain combines TRBV15 with TRBJ1-2; tentatively, D is TRBD1 (5 bases). Trimming stripped 0 bases from V and 3 bases from J, with 8 bases between. The CDR3 is 14 residues long. Germline V CDR1 and CDR2: LNHNV, YYDKDF (reference sequence). The CDR3 region is CATSRDRGDYGYTF. In nucleotides, the CDR3 is TGTGCCACCAGCAGAGATCGAGGGGACTATGGCTACACCTTC.

This chain uses TRBV11-2 with TRBJ2-5; 9 bases agree with TRBD2. Germline V gives CDR1 SGHAT, CDR2 FQNNGV. Unmatched junction bases numbered 5, after V lost 4 bases and J lost 5 bases. This CDR3 is built from 14 residues. Written as DNA, the CDR3 is TGTGCCAGCAGCTCCCAGACTAGCGGCGAGACCCAGTACTTC. Translating it yields CASSSQTSGETQYF.

About this clone: The same CDR3 also results from other DNA sequences found in this sample. The chain joins TRBV5-1 to TRBJ1-3; 9 bases align to TRBD1. Germline loops: CDR1 SGHRS, CDR2 YFSETQ. With 0 bases clipped from V and 2 bases from J, the junction kept 0 bases outside the gene matches. The CDR3 has 15 residues. In nucleotides, the CDR3 is TGCGCCAGCAGCTTGGGGACAGGGGCTGGAAACACCATATATTTT. It is translated as CASSLGTGAGNTIYF.

V usage is TRBV30 and J usage is TRBJ1-1; no reliable D call. V lost 5 bases and J 1 base, leaving 11 bases between the germline ends. The CDR3 sequence is 13 residues long. CDR1 and CDR2 from the germline V gene are GTSNPN and SVGIG (reference sequence). The CDR3 DNA follows: TGTGCCTGGTCTCGGCGGGGGAACACTGAAGCTTTCTTT. Encoded protein: CAWSRRGNTEAFF.

The chain is built from TRBV25-1 and TRBJ1-3; TRBD1 aligns across 10 bases. Per germline, CDR1 MGHDK and CDR2 SYGVNS. Trimming removed 6 bases from V and 1 base from J; junction bases left unmatched: 3. The CDR3 has 15 amino acids. CDR3 in amino acids: CASRGQGFSGNTIYF. The CDR3 bases are TGTGCCAGCAGGGGACAGGGGTTTTCTGGAAACACCATATATTTT.